The 18 T cell receptor beta chains in this list originate from one sample, sequenced in a study of T cells in localized non-small cell lung cancer. Sequencing used immunoSEQ multiplex PCR; TCRdb keeps in-frame clones, though not all of them. Altogether tens of thousands of clones are present, 90% being singletons, with the ten largest covering 0.9% to 1.2%. The specimen comprised peripheral blood, sampled before any cancer treatment. Source of these receptors: a woman aged 35 to 70 with stage I lung adenocarcinoma.

The chain uses TRBV15 and TRBJ2-7; 8 bases align to TRBD1. This CDR3 has 16 residues. Germline-derived CDR1 and CDR2 are LNHNV and YYDKDF (reference sequence). Trimming took 0 bases from V and 3 from J; bases not matched to a gene: 7. The chain's CDR3 is CATSRDLVGQGYEQYF. The CDR3 DNA is TGTGCCACCAGCAGAGATCTTGTAGGACAGGGCTACGAGCAGTACTTC.

The chain is built from TRBV28 and TRBJ2-7; TRBD1 might be the D (5 bases). The CDR3 runs to 15 residues. The germline V gene has CDR1 MDHEN and CDR2 SYDVKM. Deletions cut 6 bases from V and 2 bases from J, with 17 bases between. The CDR3 nucleotides read TGTGCCAGCAGACCGAACGCAGGGTCCACCTACGAGCAGTACTTC. Encoded protein: CASRPNAGSTYEQYF.

V usage is TRBV7-2 and J usage is TRBJ1-1; D not resolved. Trimming removed 2 bases from V and 1 base from J, with 8 bases in between. The CDR3 sequence is 14 residues long. The V gene's germline CDR1 is SGHTA and CDR2 FQGNSA. CDR3 nucleotide sequence: TGTGCCAGCAGCTTATATAGCAGGAACACTGAAGCTTTCTTT. Its protein is CASSLYSRNTEAFF. The complete variable domain, with remaining parts taken from reference TRBV7-2 and TRBJ1-1, reads GAGVSQSPSNKVTEKGKDVELRCDPISGHTALYWYRQSLGQGLEFLIYFQGNSAPDKSGLPSDRFSAERTGGSVSTLTIQRTQQEDSAVYLCASSLYSRNTEAFFGQGTRLTVV.

V and J are TRBV15 and TRBJ2-7; 8 bases match TRBD1. V trimming: 0 bases; J trimming: 5 bases; junction bases outside the gene matches: 9. The CDR3 is made up of 16 amino acids. CDR1 is LNHNV and CDR2 is YYDKDF in the germline V gene (reference sequence). The CDR3 DNA reads TGTGCCACCAGCAGAGATCGAGGGACAGGTACCCACGAGCAGTACTTC. Its translation is CATSRDRGTGTHEQYF.

As concerns this clone: The junction departs from germline at one end; a sequencing error may be responsible. V and J are TRBV18 and TRBJ2-7; D ambiguous. Germline CDR1 reads KGHSH; CDR2 reads LQKENI. The CDR3 is 16 amino acids. CDR3 sequence: CANSRTEGPPSYEQYF. CDR3 sequence (DNA): TGTGCCAACTCACGCACCGAAGGGCCGCCTTCCTACGAGCAGTACTTC.

The CDR3 nucleotides are TGTGCCAGCAGCTTAACGGGGCCCGGTACTGAAGCTTTCTTT. Its translation: CASSLTGPGTEAFF. The chain uses TRBV7-9 and TRBJ1-1; TRBD1 might be the D (5 bases). The germline CDR1 and CDR2 sequences are SEHNR and FQNEAQ (reference sequence). The CDR3 has 14 residues. V shed 2 bases and J shed 5 bases, with 12 bases lying between them.

V gene TRBV2 combines with J gene TRBJ1-5, with a weak D call TRBD1 (6 bases). CDR1 is SNHLY and CDR2 is FYNNEI in the germline V gene. The CDR3 extends over 14 amino acids. Trimming cost V 2 bases and J 7 bases, with 12 bases left between them. The DNA of the CDR3 is TGTGCCAGCAGTGAACGCAGGGGTTGGCAGCCCCAGCATTTT. Encoded protein: CASSERRGWQPQHF.

The chain joins TRBV7-9 to TRBJ2-3; the match to TRBD1 covers 9 bases. Losses at the gene ends were 7 bases for V and 1 base for J; bases not matched to a gene: 6. CDR1 is SEHNR and CDR2 is FQNEAQ in the germline V gene (reference sequence). CDR3 size: 15 residues. The CDR3: CASIERDRGTDTQYF. The DNA of the CDR3 is TGTGCCAGCATAGAACGGGACAGGGGCACAGATACGCAGTATTTT.

The chain combines TRBV13 with TRBJ2-1; 8 nucleotides line up with TRBD2. Germline CDR1 PRHDT, CDR2 FYEKMQ (reference sequence). Trimming removed 5 bases from V and 8 bases from J; junction bases left unmatched: 14. The CDR3 loop spans 16 amino acids. This CDR3 is CASSPQERGLFYEQFF. In DNA, the CDR3 is TGTGCCAGCAGCCCCCAAGAGCGGGGGCTTTTCTATGAGCAGTTCTTC.

In this sample, this clone turned up once. This chain joins TRBV14 and TRBJ1-1; D unresolved. The CDR3 loop spans 15 amino acids. Germline V CDR1 and CDR2: SGHDN, FVKESK. Trimming pared 3 bases from V and 3 bases from J, leaving 14 bases between. The CDR3 region has the DNA TGTGCCAGCAGCCAGGGCGGGTGGGAAGACACTGAAGCTTTCTTT. It translates to CASSQGGWEDTEAFF.

V gene TRBV6-5 combines with J gene TRBJ1-2, with D hard to call. The germline gives CDR1 MNHEY, CDR2 SVGAGI. The CDR3 totals 15 residues. V lost 0 bases and J lost 1, with 9 bases in between. CDR3 coding DNA: TGTGCCAGCAGTTACTCGGGAACTGGTAACTATGGCTACACCTTC. This sequence encodes CASSYSGTGNYGYTF.

The chain recombines TRBV6-6 with TRBJ2-3, with TRBD2 identical over 7 bases. With V trimmed by 0 bases and J by 6 bases, 6 bases remained unmatched. The CDR3 spans 15 residues. In germline, CDR1 is MNHNY, CDR2 SVGAGI (reference sequence). The CDR3 bases are TGTGCCAGCAGTTACTCGACTAGCTTGACGGATACGCAGTATTTT. Amino acids: CASSYSTSLTDTQYF.

There are a few counts of this clone. The rearrangement joins TRBV11-2 to TRBJ1-6, with TRBD1 identical over 8 bases. The CDR3 is 17 amino acids. Germline CDR1 is SGHAT and CDR2 is FQNNGV. Trimming removed 5 bases from V and 7 bases from J; junction bases left unmatched: 13. In DNA, the CDR3 is TGTGCCAGCAGCCTAACCCAGGGGGCACTGGGGAATTCACCCCTCCACTTT. The encoded protein is CASSLTQGALGNSPLHF.

The rearrangement uses TRBV4-3 and TRBJ1-2, with D unresolved. Germline-derived CDR1 and CDR2 are LGHNA and YSLEER. There are 14 residues in the CDR3. Trimming cost V 3 bases and J 13 bases, with 21 bases left between them. The CDR3 sequence: CASSQGRTPPEVTF. As DNA, the CDR3 is TGCGCCAGCAGCCAGGGTAGGACCCCCCCGGAGGTCACCTTC.

This clone was counted between two and nine times. This chain joins TRBV19 and TRBJ1-5, with TRBD1 matching 8 bases. CDR1 is LNHDA and CDR2 is SQIVND in the germline V gene (reference sequence). The CDR3 runs to 14 residues. Germline trimming cut 7 bases from V and 4 bases from J; bases unmatched to any gene: 6. This CDR3 is CASMTGEVNQPQHF. CDR3 nucleotides: TGTGCCAGTATGACAGGGGAAGTGAATCAGCCCCAGCATTTT.

V and J are TRBV7-2 and TRBJ2-1; D is unresolved. Deletions cut 5 bases from V and 0 bases from J, with 8 bases between. The CDR3 is 14 residues long. Per germline, CDR1 SGHTA and CDR2 FQGNSA. The CDR3 here is CASSTMGSYNEQFF. In nucleotides, the CDR3 is TGTGCCAGCAGCACGATGGGCTCCTACAATGAGCAGTTCTTC.

The V gene is TRBV5-1, the J gene TRBJ1-6; D unclear. The V gene's germline CDR1 is SGHRS and CDR2 YFSETQ. CDR3 length equals 18 residues. V shed 0 bases and J shed 0 bases, with 13 bases lying between them. In DNA form, the CDR3 reads TGCGCCAGCAGCTTGGATCCCAGCGGGAGCTCCTATAATTCACCCCTCCACTTT. Amino acids: CASSLDPSGSSYNSPLHF.

The gene calls are TRBV10-3 and TRBJ1-1; perhaps TRBD1 as D (6 bases). Germline loops: CDR1 ENHRY, CDR2 SYGVKD. Trimming took 5 bases from V and 1 from J, leaving 11 bases between them. The CDR3 runs 14 residues. The CDR3 DNA reads TGTGCCATCAGTAGGGACACCCCGAACACTGAAGCTTTCTTT. Translated, it gives CAISRDTPNTEAFF.